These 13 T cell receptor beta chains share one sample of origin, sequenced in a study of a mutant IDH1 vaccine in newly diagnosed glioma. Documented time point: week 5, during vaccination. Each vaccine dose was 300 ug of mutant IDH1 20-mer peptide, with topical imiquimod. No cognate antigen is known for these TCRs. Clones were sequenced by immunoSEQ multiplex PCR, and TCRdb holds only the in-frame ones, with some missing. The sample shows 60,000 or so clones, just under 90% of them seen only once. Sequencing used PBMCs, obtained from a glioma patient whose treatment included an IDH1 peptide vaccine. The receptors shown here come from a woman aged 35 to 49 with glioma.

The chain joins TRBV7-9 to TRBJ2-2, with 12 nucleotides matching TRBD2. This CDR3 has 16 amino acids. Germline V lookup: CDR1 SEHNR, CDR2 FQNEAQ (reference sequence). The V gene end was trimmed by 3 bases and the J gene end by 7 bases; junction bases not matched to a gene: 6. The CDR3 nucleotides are TGTGCCAGCAGCTTCTCACTAGCGGGGGGCGGCGGGGAGCTGTTTTTT. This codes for CASSFSLAGGGGELFF.

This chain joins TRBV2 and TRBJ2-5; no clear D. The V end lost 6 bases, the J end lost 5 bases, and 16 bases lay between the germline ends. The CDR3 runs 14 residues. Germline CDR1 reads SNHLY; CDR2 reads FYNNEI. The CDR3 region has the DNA TGTGCCAGCAGCCCCGACCCGCCAGTGGAGACCCAGTACTTC. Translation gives CASSPDPPVETQYF.

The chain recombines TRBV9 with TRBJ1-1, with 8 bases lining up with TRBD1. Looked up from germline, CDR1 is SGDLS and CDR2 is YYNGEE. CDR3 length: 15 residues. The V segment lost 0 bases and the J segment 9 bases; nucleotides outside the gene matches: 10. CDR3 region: CASSVDPQGARQAFF. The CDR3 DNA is TGTGCCAGCAGCGTAGATCCCCAGGGGGCAAGACAAGCTTTCTTT.

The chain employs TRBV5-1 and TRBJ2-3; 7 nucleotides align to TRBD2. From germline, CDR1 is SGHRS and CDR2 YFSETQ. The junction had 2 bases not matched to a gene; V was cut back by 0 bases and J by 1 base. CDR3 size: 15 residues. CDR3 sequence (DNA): TGCGCCAGCAGCTTGGGTGCGGGGGGCACAGATACGCAGTATTTT. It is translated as CASSLGAGGTDTQYF. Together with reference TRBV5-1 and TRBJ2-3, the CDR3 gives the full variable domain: KAGVTQTPRYLIKTRGQQVTLSCSPISGHRSVSWYQQTPGQGLQFLFEYFSETQRNKGNFPGRFSGRQFSNSRSEMNVSTLELGDSALYLCASSLGAGGTDTQYFGPGTRLTVL.

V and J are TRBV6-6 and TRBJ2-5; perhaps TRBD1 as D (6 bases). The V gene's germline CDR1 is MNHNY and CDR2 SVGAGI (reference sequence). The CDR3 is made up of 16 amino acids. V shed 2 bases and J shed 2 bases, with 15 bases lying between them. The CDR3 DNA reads TGTGCCAGCAGTTACCCGGGACAACCCCTACAAGAGACCCAGTACTTC. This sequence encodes CASSYPGQPLQETQYF.

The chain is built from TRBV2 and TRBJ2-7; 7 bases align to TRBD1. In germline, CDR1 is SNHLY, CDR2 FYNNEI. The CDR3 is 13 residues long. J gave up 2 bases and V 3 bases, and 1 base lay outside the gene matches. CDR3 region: CASSETGPYEQYF. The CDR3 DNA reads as TGTGCCAGCAGTGAGACAGGGCCCTACGAGCAGTACTTC.

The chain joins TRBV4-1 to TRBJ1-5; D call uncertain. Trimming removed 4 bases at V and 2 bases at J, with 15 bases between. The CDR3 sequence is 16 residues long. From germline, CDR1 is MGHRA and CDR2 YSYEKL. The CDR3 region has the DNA TGCGCCAGCAGCCGCATAGAAATCAAGGGCAATCAGCCCCAGCATTTT. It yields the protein CASSRIEIKGNQPQHF.

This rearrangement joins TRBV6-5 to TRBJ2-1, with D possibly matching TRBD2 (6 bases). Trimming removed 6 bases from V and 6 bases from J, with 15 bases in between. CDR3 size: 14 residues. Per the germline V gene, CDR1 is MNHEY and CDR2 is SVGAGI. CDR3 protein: CASSNRGGGNEQFF. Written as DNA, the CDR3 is TGTGCCAGCAGCAATAGGGGAGGCGGCAATGAGCAGTTCTTC.

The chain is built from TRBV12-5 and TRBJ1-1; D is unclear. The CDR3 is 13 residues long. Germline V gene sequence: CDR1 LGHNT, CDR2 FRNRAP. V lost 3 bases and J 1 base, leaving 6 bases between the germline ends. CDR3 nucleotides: TGTGCTAGTGGTTTATACCAGAACACTGAAGCTTTCTTT. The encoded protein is CASGLYQNTEAFF. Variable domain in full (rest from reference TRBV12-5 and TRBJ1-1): DARVTQTPRHKVTEMGQEVTMRCQPILGHNTVFWYRQTMMQGLELLAYFRNRAPLDDSGMPKDRFSAEMPDATLATLKIQPSEPRDSAVYFCASGLYQNTEAFFGQGTRLTVV.

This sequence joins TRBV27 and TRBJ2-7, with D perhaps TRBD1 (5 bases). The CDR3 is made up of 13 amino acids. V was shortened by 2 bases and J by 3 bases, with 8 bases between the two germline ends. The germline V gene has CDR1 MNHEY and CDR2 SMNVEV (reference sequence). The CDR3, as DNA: TGTGCCAGCAGTTTAGGGGCCAACTACGAGCAGTACTTC. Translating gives CASSLGANYEQYF.

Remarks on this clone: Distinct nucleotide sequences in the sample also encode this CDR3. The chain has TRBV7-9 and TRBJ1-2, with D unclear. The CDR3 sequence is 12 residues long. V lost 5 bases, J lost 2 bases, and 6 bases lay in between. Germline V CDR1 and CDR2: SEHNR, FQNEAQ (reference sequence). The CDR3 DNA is TGTGCCAGCAGCAGGGCGAACTATGGCTACACCTTC. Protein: CASSRANYGYTF.

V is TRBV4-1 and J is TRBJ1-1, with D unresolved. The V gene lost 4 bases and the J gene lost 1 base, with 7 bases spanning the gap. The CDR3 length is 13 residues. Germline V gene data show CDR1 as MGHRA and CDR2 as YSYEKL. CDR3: CASSPLGNTEAFF. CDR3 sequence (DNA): TGCGCCAGCAGCCCGCTAGGGAACACTGAAGCTTTCTTT.

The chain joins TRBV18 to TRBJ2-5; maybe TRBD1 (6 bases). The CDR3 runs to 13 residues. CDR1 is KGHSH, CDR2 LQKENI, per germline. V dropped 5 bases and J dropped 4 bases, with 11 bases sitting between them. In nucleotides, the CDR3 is TGTGCCAGCTCATCCAGAGGGGGAGAGACCCAGTACTTC. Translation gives CASSSRGGETQYF.